The 8 T cell receptor beta chains below all came from one sample that was sequenced in a study of T cells in Graves' hyperthyroidism and ophthalmopathy. Amplification targeted TCR beta CDR3 regions from RNA transcripts. The TCR CDR3 was amplified in a first-round RT-PCR using the HTBI primer set. TCRdb used MiXCR to reprocess the multiplex PCR reads, holding one entry per CDR3 protein. The profile shows 350,000 to 450,000 distinct CDR3 sequences, approximately 14% of them singletons. The sequenced sample was blood. The receptors come from a woman aged 60-75 years with Graves' hyperthyroidism.

In this sample, this clonotype turned up once. The chain recombines TRBV19 with TRBJ2-4; the D gene could be TRBD1 or TRBD2 (5 bases each). The CDR3 extends over 18 amino acids. CDR1 LNHDA and CDR2 SQIVND come from the germline V gene (reference sequence). With 0 bases removed from V and 1 base from J, the gap between germline ends came to 16 bases. The CDR3 DNA sequence: TGTGCCAGTAGTATAGACCGTCCCGGGACGGCTGCCAAAAACATTCAGTACTTC. Protein: CASSIDRPGTAAKNIQYF.

The V gene is TRBV2, the J gene TRBJ2-3; 11 positions match TRBD2. Germline loops: CDR1 SNHLY, CDR2 FYNNEI. The CDR3 is 16 amino acids. V lost 6 bases and J lost 2; bases outside the gene matches: 7. CDR3 in DNA: TGTGCCAGCAGGGGGATAGCGGGAGGGACCACAGATACGCAGTATTTT. Translated: CASRGIAGGTTDTQYF.

With regard to this clonotype: Possible read error: a much larger clone is one base away. The V call is TRBV24-1, the J call TRBJ2-3; D may be TRBD2 (6 bases). Per the germline V gene, CDR1 is KGHDR and CDR2 is SFDVKD. Trimming cost V 7 bases and J 4 bases, with 20 bases left between them. The CDR3 length is 16 residues. CDR3: CATSHSVGGSADTQYF. The CDR3 nucleotides are TGTGCCACCAGCCACTCGGTGGGGGGAAGCGCAGATACGCAGTATTTT.

This clonotype came up many times. This sequence joins TRBV2 and TRBJ2-1; D assignment may be TRBD1 or TRBD2 (6 bases each). The CDR3 contains 15 residues. V shed 3 bases and J shed 6 bases, with 15 bases lying between them. From germline, CDR1 is SNHLY and CDR2 FYNNEI. CDR3 bases: TGTGCCAGCAGTGAGAGGGGGGTTAGCAGCAATGAGCAGTTCTTC. Translated, it gives CASSERGVSSNEQFF.

The rearrangement joins TRBV5-6 to TRBJ2-5; the match to TRBD1 covers 7 bases. Germline-derived CDR1 and CDR2 are SGHDT and YYEEEE. This CDR3 is 16 amino acids long. Losses at the gene ends were 0 bases for V and 7 bases for J; bases not matched to a gene: 12. CDR3 amino acids: CASSLAPTGLFGTQYF. DNA for the CDR3: TGTGCCAGCAGCTTGGCCCCGACAGGGCTATTCGGGACCCAGTACTTC.

The chain employs TRBV12-3 or TRBV12-4 and TRBJ2-1; D is uncertain. Trimming shortened V by 6 bases and J by 4 bases, and 7 bases separated the two germline ends. The CDR3 extends over 12 amino acids. The CDR3 reads CASSTTYNEQFF. For the CDR3, the DNA is TGTGCCAGCAGCACCACATACAATGAGCAGTTCTTC.

This clonotype was seen many times. J is TRBJ1-6 and V is TRBV3-1, with D uncertain. The V gene lost 4 bases and the J gene lost 9 bases, with 22 bases spanning the gap. The V gene's germline CDR1 is LGHDT and CDR2 YNNKEL (reference sequence). CDR3 length: 17 residues. DNA of the CDR3: TGTGCCAGCAGCCCCCACCTGTTCGGTCAGGTGGGTTCACCCCTCCACTTT. Amino acids: CASSPHLFGQVGSPLHF.

The J gene is TRBJ2-5, the V gene TRBV11-3, with TRBD2 matching over 9 bases. The V segment lost 6 bases and the J segment 4 bases; nucleotides outside the gene matches: 3. The germline gives CDR1 SGHNT, CDR2 YENEEA. The CDR3 loop spans 13 amino acids. Here the CDR3 reads CASRLSGRETQYF. The CDR3 DNA follows: TGTGCCAGCAGACTTAGCGGGAGAGAGACCCAGTACTTC.